The subject of this entry is one T cell receptor (beta chain). No antigen is known for it. Within one base of it there is no much larger clone, and no base qualities were kept. The cohort comprised more than 550 healthy bone marrow donors. All cohort members were sampled while nominally healthy, although unrecorded immune exposures were likely present. The donor tested CMV seronegative and was one of the 352 seronegative cohort members. Each donor provided a peripheral blood sample, and peripheral blood mononuclear cells were used for TCR beta sequencing. Genomic DNA extraction from the blood cell samples was performed with the Qiagen DNeasy Blood Extraction Kit. This sample stems from a study of cytomegalovirus exposure and HLA in healthy donors (dated by TCRdb to between 2016 and 2019). Background on the whole study: An earlier analysis of roughly 570 of the donors reported about 300 Gb of sequence data and 95 million to 120 million unique TCR beta sequences obtained from some 170 million T cells. An early release that covered roughly 600 HLA-typed donors contained approximately 290 gigabases of sequencing data and 85 million to 100 million unique TCR sequences. Of the approximately 400 genotyped donors, roughly 80% fell in the genetic ancestry cluster associated with self-reported Caucasian donors. The study aimed to test whether signatures of past pathogen exposure could be identified by cataloging public T cell receptors. The T cell repertoires of some 670 subjects were profiled by immunosequencing and related to cytomegalovirus serostatus. Besides the first cohort of around 700 subjects, a separate validation cohort made up of around 120 different subjects was used. High-throughput TCR immunosequencing, statistical association of individual TCRs with disease status, and machine learning were combined to predict cytomegalovirus infection status. A later analysis re-examined previously published TCR beta repertoires from 500 to 700 donors and added high-resolution HLA genotyping to investigate patterns of TCR occurrence. Rather than using new phenotypic data, the later analysis identified candidate immune exposures from TCR beta sequences and from how often those sequences occurred across donors. To decide whether each TCR beta V gene segment behaved as functional or pseudogenic, an earlier analysis of some 600 of the donors relied on high-throughput TCR beta sequencing. Donor age, sex, ethnicity and CMV serostatus were compiled together with the repertoire data. Genome-wide SNP genotypes for about 55% of the 666 donors were used in a later genetic analysis, which treated that subset as a discovery cohort. Every repertoire in the discovery cohort had been generated on one and the same sequencing platform. HLA typing covered class I and class II loci at four-digit resolution. The number of donors typed differed by locus, with roughly 629-640 for A, B, C, DRB1 and DQB1, more than 500 for DQA1, 606 for DPA1, and 450 to 480 for DPB1. Because of strong linkage in the cohort, a handful of DR-DQ haplotypes were treated as single units for association and clustering. Across some 400 genotyped donors of the cohort, an average of about 240,000 unique TCR beta nucleotide sequences per donor were sequenced, and approximately 17% of those sequences were non-productive.

The method behind the library was the immunoSEQ multiplex PCR assay. For the multiplex PCR, a mixture combining 60 forward primers for TCR Vbeta segments and 13 reverse primers for TCR Jbeta segments was used. The CDR3 region of rearranged TCR beta genes was amplified from genomic DNA by a multiplex PCR assay. The amplified TCR beta libraries were sequenced on the Illumina HiSeq System as 87-base-pair reads. The paper's processing steps were these. A later analysis tallied 75 million to 95 million unique TCR beta chains across the approximately 670 repertoires, and around 12 million of those chains were shared by two or more donors. Raw reads were error-corrected and collapsed into unique sequences with a nearest-neighbor algorithm that merged closely related sequences to remove PCR and sequencing errors. V, D and J gene segments were assigned by aligning CDR3 sequences to IMGT reference sequences. For a sequence to be retained, a match of at least six nucleotides was required to both a V gene segment and a J gene segment. A rearrangement counted as productive if the CDR3 had no stop codons and remained in frame with V and J, and every other rearrangement counted as non-productive. CDR3 was defined according to IMGT convention as the region running from the second conserved V-encoded cysteine to the conserved J-encoded phenylalanine. Sequences without an unambiguous match to a single V gene segment were excluded from the earlier analysis of several hundred of the donors. An earlier analysis of 587 of the donors called V segments functional above 56.7% productive rearrangements and segregating when the between-donor standard deviation exceeded 5%. A statistical classification framework was developed to diagnose cytomegalovirus status using the catalog of TCR beta chain sequences. In a later analysis, TCR nucleotide sequences were compared against IMGT/GENE-DB human TR gene sequences so that V and J genes could be assigned. In a later analysis, CDR3 sequences and most-parsimonious VDJ recombination scenarios were assigned using the TCRdist pipeline. In a later analysis, every TCR beta chain was defined by the combination of its CDR3 amino acid sequence and its V-gene family, and reads without a unique V-gene family were dropped. In a later analysis, 550 to 650 highly shared, low-generation-probability nucleotide sequences were removed to address suspected cross-contamination and a sequencing artifact. In a later analysis, a clonal expansion index was calculated for each public chain from normalized within-repertoire ranks of inferred template counts. In a later analysis, generation probabilities were computed with a VDJ recombination model fitted to out-of-frame rearrangements, and the resulting probabilities were checked against IGoR. A later analysis scored TCR-TCR, TCR-HLA and TCR-CMV co-occurrence with hypergeometric tests, applying a repertoire-size bias correction to TCR pairs. To estimate false discovery rates, a later analysis permuted the HLA or CMV assignments 20 times. In a later analysis, co-occurring TCRs were grouped using DBSCAN, and TCRdist sequence similarity was added for clustering within HLA-allele-positive subsets. Repertoires with fewer than 30,000 or more than 120,000 public chains were left out of co-occurrence clustering, as were five repertoires with anomalous nucleotide sharing. Sourced from immuneACCESS, this table was stored by TCRdb with only in-frame sequences that have V and J called. A share of the clones is absent; for the studies checked, an unresolved V gene accounts for under half, and the remainder has no known explanation. That table furnishes V, J and clone size, whereas the DNA furnished D and trimming. Counted in this sample were 100,000 to 150,000 clones; roughly three quarters of them appeared once. 1.5% to 2.5% of the sample is held by the ten biggest clonotypes.

Results the study describes overall, beyond this receptor: A later analysis associated 16,951 TCR beta sequences with specific HLA alleles at a false discovery rate of 0.05. According to a later analysis, parvovirus B19, influenza, CMV and Epstein-Barr virus appeared linked to several top co-occurrence clusters. According to a later genetic analysis, donors in an Asian-associated ancestry cluster had fewer N-insertions in productive TCRs than the approximately 690-donor mean. In vitro tests confirmed that three of the cytomegalovirus-associated TCR beta chains recognize cytomegalovirus antigens. Sequencing depth was assumed to be roughly uniform across donors in the presence/absence analyses, though that assumption may not hold. The only immune exposure information available for the cohort was CMV serostatus. The study gave a list of about 150 TCR beta chains associated with cytomegalovirus. Correlated functional status among segregating V segments might be attributable to linkage disequilibrium, but an unknown experimental factor could not be ruled out. An earlier analysis of some 590 of the donors showed that most TCR beta V segments appeared in productive rearrangements either about 90% or about 30% of the time, which broadly matched IMGT annotations. Assigning TCR associations to individual alleles was difficult when HLA alleles, especially DR and DQ, strongly co-occurred. Across donors, most TCR sequences were observed very rarely, whereas some public TCRs were present in many individuals. A further reported finding was that TCR beta sequences accurately predicted the HLA-A and HLA-B alleles for most subjects in the first cohort. Compared with equally common non-associated chains, HLA-associated TCR beta chains in a later analysis were more clonally expanded and had lower generation probabilities. HLA typing was unavailable for some donors at each locus, so association tests used only the typed subset. In a later analysis, the rate of TCR association differed among HLA loci, with DRB1 alleles having the most associated TCRs and HLA-C alleles having the fewest. The authors suggested that the approach could potentially be extended to other disease states and immunological phenotypes. The 87-base-pair reads could not distinguish some IMGT-functional V segments, including TRBV6-2 and TRBV6-3, so those segments were excluded. In this cohort, only TCR beta chains were sequenced, and detectable features were limited by the absence of alpha or paired-chain data. A group of highly shared sequence variants was considered likely to be a technical artifact of the sequencing pipeline. The earlier analysis of some 540 of the donors excluded roughly 17 rarely observed V segments, including chromosome 9 orphons, because counts were too low. In a later analysis, most CMV-associated TCR beta chains were found to appear HLA-restricted, with HLA associations seemingly driven largely by CMV exposure. An association between a missense DCLRE1C variant and V-gene and J-gene trimming of TCR beta chains was found in a later genetic analysis and replicated in an independent cohort. The classifier was reported to diagnose cytomegalovirus status with high specificity and sensitivity in both the original cohort and the validation cohort.

Trimmed from V: 1 base; trimmed from J: 5 bases; junction bases lacking a gene match: 7. The germline V gene provides CDR1 MGHRA and CDR2 YSYEKL. There are 17 amino acids in the CDR3, from cysteine to phenylalanine inclusive. Only CDR3 DNA is held: 51 bases, read in frame from base 1. This clonotype was sampled from a man between 18 and 29 years old in good health and CMV-seronegative. The sample was PBMCs. The chain uses TRBV4-1 and TRBJ2-1, with 11 central nucleotides matching TRBD2. CDR3 loop: CASSQVFRTSGHNEQFF. The sequenced DNA: TGCGCCAGCAGCCAAGTTTTTCGGACTAGCGGGCACAATGAGCAGTTCTTC.